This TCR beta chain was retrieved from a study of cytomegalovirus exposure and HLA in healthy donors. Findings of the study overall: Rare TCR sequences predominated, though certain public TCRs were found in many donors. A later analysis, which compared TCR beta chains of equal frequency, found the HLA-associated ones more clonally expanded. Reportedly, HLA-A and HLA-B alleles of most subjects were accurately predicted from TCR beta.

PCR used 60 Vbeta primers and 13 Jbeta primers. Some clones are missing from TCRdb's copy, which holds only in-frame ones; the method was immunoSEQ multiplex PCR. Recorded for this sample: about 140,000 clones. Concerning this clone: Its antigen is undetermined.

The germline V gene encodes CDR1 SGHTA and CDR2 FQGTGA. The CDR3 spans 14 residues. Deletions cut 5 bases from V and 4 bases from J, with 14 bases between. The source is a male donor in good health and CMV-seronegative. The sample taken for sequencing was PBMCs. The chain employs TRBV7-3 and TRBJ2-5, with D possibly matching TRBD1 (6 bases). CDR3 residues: CASSPSGVGETQYF. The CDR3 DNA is TGTGCCAGCAGCCCCTCAGGGGTAGGAGAGACCCAGTACTTC.